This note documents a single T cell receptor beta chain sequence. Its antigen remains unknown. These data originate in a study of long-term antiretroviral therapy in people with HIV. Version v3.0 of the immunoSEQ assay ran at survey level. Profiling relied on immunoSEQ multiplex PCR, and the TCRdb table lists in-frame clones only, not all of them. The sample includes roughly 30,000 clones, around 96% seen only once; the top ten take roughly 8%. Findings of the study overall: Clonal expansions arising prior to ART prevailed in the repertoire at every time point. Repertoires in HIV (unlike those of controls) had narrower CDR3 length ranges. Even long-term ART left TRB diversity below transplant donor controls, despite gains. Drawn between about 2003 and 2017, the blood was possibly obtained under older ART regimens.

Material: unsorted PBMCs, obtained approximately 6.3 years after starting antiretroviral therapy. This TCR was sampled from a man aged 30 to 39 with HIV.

The CDR3 nucleotides read TGCAGCGTTGAAGTGGGGGGCACCGCAGATACGCAGTATTTT. Translation: CSVEVGGTADTQYF. The chain couples TRBV29-1 to TRBJ2-3; the D gene could be TRBD1 or TRBD2 (6 bases each). The CDR3 contains 14 residues. CDR1 and CDR2 from the germline V gene are SQVTM and ANQGSEA. Deletions cut 1 base from V and 4 bases from J, with 12 bases between.